This T cell receptor (beta chain) was documented in a study of blood T cell repertoires in COVID-19. Authors' methods: Reference gene primer amplification in the assay estimated nucleated cell counts. The repertoire was sequenced with immunoSEQ multiplex PCR; TCRdb's copy has only in-frame clones and lacks some. Clone size and V and J calls were adopted from that table, with D and trimming inferred from the DNA. The table records 250,000 to 300,000 clones, 75% to 90% of them present only once. The V gene's germline CDR1 is GTSNPN and CDR2 SVGIG (reference sequence). V was cut by 4 bases and J by 3 bases, with 4 bases left in between. The CDR3 has 11 amino acids.

The chain combines TRBV30 with TRBJ1-3, with D unclear. Input material: peripheral blood. The TCR comes from a woman in her seventies with acute or convalescent COVID-19. Here the CDR3 reads CAWNSGNTIYF. As DNA, the CDR3 is TGTGCCTGGAATAGTGGAAACACCATATATTTT.